This T cell receptor (beta chain) was captured by sequencing in a study of blood T cell repertoires in COVID-19. Assay: immunoSEQ multiplex PCR; the TCRdb copy retains only in-frame clones and omits some. The sample consists of 55,000 to 70,000 clones, around 87% of them appearing once. Deletions cut 0 bases from V and 2 bases from J, with 8 bases between. Looked up from germline, CDR1 is LGHNA and CDR2 is YSLEER. There are 15 residues in the CDR3. This TCR was sampled from a man aged 60 to 75 with acute or convalescent COVID-19. The material sequenced was peripheral blood. The chain is built from TRBV4-3 and TRBJ1-5; D is uncertain. Here the CDR3 reads CASSQELYGNQPQHF. CDR3 sequence (DNA): TGCGCCAGCAGCCAAGAATTATATGGCAATCAGCCCCAGCATTTT.